The 22 T cell receptor beta chains below were found in one sample sequenced in a study of T cells in Graves' hyperthyroidism and ophthalmopathy. Using RNA transcripts as the source, TCR beta CDR3 regions were amplified. In the first-round RT-PCR of the TCR CDR3, the HTBI primer set was used. TCRdb reprocessed the multiplex PCR reads via MiXCR and lists one record per CDR3 protein. The sample includes approximately 610,000 distinct CDR3 sequences, roughly 14% of them seen just once. Sequencing was performed on blood. The source is a woman aged 40 to 50 with Graves' ophthalmopathy.

The rearrangement links TRBV7-2 to TRBJ2-5; D unclear. CDR3 length equals 14 residues. Between the trimmed V and J ends, which lost 1 base and 5 bases, there was a span of 11 bases. In germline, CDR1 is SGHTA, CDR2 FQGNSA. The DNA of the CDR3 is TGTGCCAGCAGCTTAGGTCCCTCGCGGGAGACCCAGTACTTC. Translated, it gives CASSLGPSRETQYF.

This clonotype has only a few counts. V is TRBV20-1 and J is TRBJ1-5, with D possibly TRBD1 on 6 matching bases. CDR1 and CDR2 from the germline V gene are DFQATT and SNEGSKA (reference sequence). This CDR3 has 15 amino acids. Trimming cost V 0 bases and J 0 bases, with 9 bases left between them. In DNA form, the CDR3 reads TGCAGTGCTAGAGATCCAGGGGTTAGCAATCAGCCCCAGCATTTT. It codes for CSARDPGVSNQPQHF.

To note about this clonotype: The junction departs from the called germline gene at one end, perhaps through a read error. V and J are TRBV18 and TRBJ2-2; perhaps D is TRBD1 or TRBD2 (5 bases each). The CDR3 sequence is 14 residues long. Germline V gene lookup returns CDR1 KGHSH and CDR2 LQKENI. The CDR3 DNA follows: TGTGCCAGCTCAGTATCGCAGGGCTCCGGGGAGCTGGTTTTT. Protein: CASSVSQGSGELVF.

The rearrangement uses TRBV7-3 and TRBJ2-7; 13 nucleotides align to TRBD2. In germline, CDR1 is SGHTA, CDR2 FQGTGA. With 5 bases clipped from V and 7 bases from J, the junction kept 5 bases outside the gene matches. CDR3 length: 14 residues. The CDR3 coding sequence is TGTGCCAGCAGCATGGGACTAGCGGGAAATGAGCAGTACTTC. It is translated as CASSMGLAGNEQYF.

This clonotype showed up many times. The rearrangement joins TRBV19 to TRBJ2-1; 10 bases align to TRBD1. The CDR3 length is 14 residues. With V trimmed by 5 bases and J by 4 bases, 2 bases remained unmatched. Germline CDR1 is LNHDA and CDR2 is SQIVND (reference sequence). The CDR3 region has the DNA TGTGCCAGTAGTCCGGGACAGGGGTACAATGAGCAGTTCTTC. As protein: CASSPGQGYNEQFF.

V and J are TRBV20-1 and TRBJ2-7, with 7 bases aligning to TRBD1. The J segment lost 5 bases and the V segment lost 3 bases, leaving 10 bases of the junction unmatched. Germline CDR1 is DFQATT and CDR2 is SNEGSKA (reference sequence). The CDR3 has 14 residues. This CDR3 is CSASHSGGSNEQYF. DNA of the CDR3: TGCAGTGCTAGTCACTCAGGGGGTAGTAACGAGCAGTACTTC.

This clonotype occurred many times. The chain employs TRBV28 and TRBJ2-5; TRBD2 matches at 8 bases. Trimming took 8 bases from V and 5 from J; bases not matched to a gene: 10. Germline CDR1 reads MDHEN; CDR2 reads SYDVKM. This CDR3 has 14 residues. The CDR3 region is CASLGSGSWETQYF. The CDR3 bases are TGTGCCAGCCTGGGAAGCGGGAGCTGGGAGACCCAGTACTTC.

This clonotype was seen ten or more times. The V call is TRBV9, the J call TRBJ2-7; maybe TRBD2 (6 bases). The V gene lost 2 bases and the J gene lost 2 bases, with 17 bases spanning the gap. CDR3 size: 16 residues. In germline, CDR1 is SGDLS, CDR2 YYNGEE. The CDR3 bases are TGTGCCAGCAGCGTCACAGATAGCGGAGTGACCTACGAGCAGTACTTC. It specifies CASSVTDSGVTYEQYF. The complete variable domain, with remaining parts taken from reference TRBV9 and TRBJ2-7, reads DSGVTQTPKHLITATGQRVTLRCSPRSGDLSVYWYQQSLDQGLQFLIQYYNGEERAKGNILERFSAQQFPDLHSELNLSSLELGDSALYFCASSVTDSGVTYEQYFGPGTRLTVT.

The chain uses TRBV6-5 and TRBJ2-5; D is uncertain. The germline V gene encodes CDR1 MNHEY and CDR2 SVGAGI. The V and J ends lost 4 bases and 5 bases respectively, with 14 bases between them. CDR3 size: 14 residues. CDR3 residues: CASSSESRRETQYF. In DNA, the CDR3 is TGTGCCAGCAGTTCCGAGAGTCGAAGGGAGACCCAGTACTTC.

This sequence joins TRBV12-3 or TRBV12-4 and TRBJ2-5, with D maybe TRBD1 (5 bases). The CDR3 is 15 residues long. V was trimmed by 2 bases and J by 1 base, leaving 11 bases between them. This CDR3 is CASSLNSGLQETQYF. CDR3 nucleotides: TGTGCCAGCAGTTTAAATTCAGGGCTCCAAGAGACCCAGTACTTC.

This clonotype was detected ten times or more. This chain joins TRBV20-1 and TRBJ1-1; possible D gene TRBD1, 5 bases. V was clipped by 4 bases and J by 1 base, with 13 bases between them. The CDR3 has 14 residues. Looked up from germline, CDR1 is DFQATT and CDR2 is SNEGSKA (reference sequence). CDR3 nucleotides: TGCAGTGCTAACTGGGGCCAGGGGAACACTGAAGCTTTCTTT. Residues: CSANWGQGNTEAFF.

CDR3 in amino acids: CSARDNAGLRSLGTGELFF. The CDR3 DNA reads TGCAGTGCTAGAGATAACGCGGGACTCCGGAGTTTAGGCACCGGGGAGCTGTTTTTT. The rearrangement uses TRBV20-1 and TRBJ2-2; weak D call: TRBD2 (6 bases). This CDR3 has 19 residues. The germline CDR1 and CDR2 sequences are DFQATT and SNEGSKA (reference sequence). V lost 0 bases to trimming and J lost 4 bases, with 24 bases between them.

This clonotype showed up many times. The chain joins TRBV27 to TRBJ1-6; D gene uncertain. Trimming pared 6 bases from V and 10 bases from J, leaving 13 bases between. The CDR3 is made up of 13 amino acids. Germline V gene lookup returns CDR1 MNHEY and CDR2 SMNVEV (reference sequence). CDR3 residues: CASSNQFGSPLHF. The CDR3 DNA follows: TGTGCCAGCAGCAACCAATTTGGGTCACCCCTCCACTTT.

The rearrangement joins TRBV6-5 to TRBJ1-2; possible D gene TRBD1, 6 bases. The CDR3 contains 15 residues. The V and J ends lost 4 bases and 3 bases respectively, with 15 bases between them. Germline assignment: CDR1 MNHEY and CDR2 SVGAGI. The CDR3 reads CASSSQGGRDYGYTF. The DNA of the CDR3 is TGTGCCAGCAGTTCCCAAGGGGGGCGCGACTATGGCTACACCTTC.

This clonotype was found many times. This sequence joins TRBV7-3 and TRBJ2-5, with D unresolved. The CDR3 consists of 12 residues. Per germline, CDR1 SGHTA and CDR2 FQGTGA. The V and J ends lost 6 bases and 4 bases respectively, with 9 bases between them. CDR3 protein: CASSAWLETQYF. CDR3 coding DNA: TGTGCCAGCAGTGCTTGGTTAGAGACCCAGTACTTC.

Many counts were recorded for this clonotype. The V and J genes are TRBV28 and TRBJ1-6; 8 bases are a match to TRBD1. The V segment lost 10 bases and the J segment 10 bases; nucleotides outside the gene matches: 9. CDR3 length: 13 residues. Looked up from germline, CDR1 is MDHEN and CDR2 is SYDVKM. CDR3 bases: TGTGCCACCCTGGACAGGGTCGGGTCACCCCTCCACTTT. Its protein product is CATLDRVGSPLHF. Full variable domain (outside the CDR3, taken from reference TRBV28 and TRBJ1-6): DVKVTQSSRYLVKRTGEKVFLECVQDMDHENMFWYRQDPGLGLRLIYFSYDVKMKEKGDIPEGYSVSREKKERFSLILESASTNQTSMYLCATLDRVGSPLHFGNGTRLTVT.

This clonotype was seen repeatedly, ten times or more. The chain recombines TRBV27 with TRBJ2-7; 8 nucleotides agree with TRBD1. This CDR3 is built from 15 residues. The junction had 12 bases not matched to a gene; V was cut back by 5 bases and J by 6 bases. CDR1 and CDR2 from the germline V gene are MNHEY and SMNVEV (reference sequence). CDR3 loop: CASSPQAAGGGEQYF. CDR3 sequence (DNA): TGTGCCAGCAGTCCCCAGGCGGCAGGGGGCGGCGAGCAGTACTTC.

This clonotype was counted many times. This chain links TRBV6-5 with TRBJ1-5; D is unresolved. Germline CDR1 MNHEY, CDR2 SVGAGI. V was shortened by 0 bases and J by 0 bases, with 9 bases between the two germline ends. The CDR3 has 16 amino acids. The CDR3 spells CASSYSREYSNQPQHF. The CDR3 DNA sequence: TGTGCCAGCAGTTACTCCCGCGAGTATAGCAATCAGCCCCAGCATTTT.

This clonotype was seen a few times. The chain carries TRBV5-1 and TRBJ2-7, with TRBD1 matching over 9 bases. This CDR3 contains 16 residues. Germline V gene lookup returns CDR1 SGHRS and CDR2 YFSETQ. Trimming cost V 0 bases and J 2 bases; bases outside gene matches: 6. CDR3 protein: CASSLDGTGWPYEQYF. As DNA, the CDR3 is TGCGCCAGCAGCTTGGACGGGACAGGGTGGCCCTACGAGCAGTACTTC.

Ten or more counts support this clonotype. The chain couples TRBV27 to TRBJ2-5; 7 positions agree with TRBD1. J gave up 4 bases and V 2 bases, and 1 base lay outside the gene matches. Germline CDR1 and CDR2: MNHEY and SMNVEV (reference sequence). The CDR3 contains 13 residues. CDR3 nucleotide sequence: TGTGCCAGCAGTTTAGGGACAGCAGAGACCCAGTACTTC. Its protein product is CASSLGTAETQYF.

The V and J genes are TRBV12-3 or TRBV12-4 and TRBJ2-5, with TRBD2 as a possible D gene (6 bases). Trimming cost V 5 bases and J 4 bases, with 11 bases left between them. CDR3 length: 13 residues. CDR3 region: CASSGGTIETQYF. In DNA form, the CDR3 reads TGTGCCAGCAGTGGGGGGACGATAGAGACCCAGTACTTC.

This clonotype showed up many times. The rearrangement uses TRBV12-3 or TRBV12-4 and TRBJ2-4; a possible D gene is TRBD2 (6 bases). This CDR3 has 14 residues. Trimming shortened V by 5 bases and J by 3 bases, and 11 bases separated the two germline ends. The CDR3 DNA is TGTGCCAGCAGTCCGGAGGGTGTCAAAAACATTCAGTACTTC. Amino acids: CASSPEGVKNIQYF.